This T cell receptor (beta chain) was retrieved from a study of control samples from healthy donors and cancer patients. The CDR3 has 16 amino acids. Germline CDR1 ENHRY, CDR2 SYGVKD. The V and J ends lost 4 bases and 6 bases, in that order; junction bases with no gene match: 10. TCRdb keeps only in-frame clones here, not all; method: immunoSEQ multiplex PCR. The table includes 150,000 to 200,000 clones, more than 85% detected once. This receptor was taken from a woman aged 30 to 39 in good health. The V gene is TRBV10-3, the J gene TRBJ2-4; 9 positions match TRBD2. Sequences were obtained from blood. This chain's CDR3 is CAISAAGGNSLNIQYF. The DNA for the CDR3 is TGTGCCATCAGTGCAGCGGGAGGAAACTCTTTAAACATTCAGTACTTC.